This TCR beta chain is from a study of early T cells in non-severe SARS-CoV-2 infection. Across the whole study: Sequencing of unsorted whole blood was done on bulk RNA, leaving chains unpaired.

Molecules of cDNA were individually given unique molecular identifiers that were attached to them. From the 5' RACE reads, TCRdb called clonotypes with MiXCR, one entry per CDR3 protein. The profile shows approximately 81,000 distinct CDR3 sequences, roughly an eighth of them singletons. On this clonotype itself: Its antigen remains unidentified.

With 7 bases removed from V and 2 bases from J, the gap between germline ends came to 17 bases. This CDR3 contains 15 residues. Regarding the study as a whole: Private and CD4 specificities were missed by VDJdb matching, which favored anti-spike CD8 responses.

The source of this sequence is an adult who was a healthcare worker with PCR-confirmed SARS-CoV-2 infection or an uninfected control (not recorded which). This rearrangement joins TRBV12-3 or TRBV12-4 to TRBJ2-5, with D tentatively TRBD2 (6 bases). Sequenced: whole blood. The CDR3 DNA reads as TGTGCCAGCAACCTCCATTCGGCGGGACAAGAGACCCAGTACTTC. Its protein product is CASNLHSAGQETQYF.